The 12 T cell receptor beta chains below were found in one sample sequenced in a study of T-cell reconstitution after alpha-beta-depleted transplantation in children. This sample's TCRbeta library carried unique molecular identifier barcodes. TCRdb called the PCR reads again in MiXCR, with one record for every CDR3 protein. The profile covers roughly 240,000 distinct CDR3 sequences, with roughly 8.2% appearing a single time and 5% to 7% taken by the ten largest. This sample comprised PBMCs, mostly from graft donor cells, obtained 180 days after TCRalphabeta/CD19-depleted stem cell transplant. The receptor set was obtained from a male patient between 10 and 17 years old who had a stem cell transplant for acute lymphoblastic leukemia, so the T cells may come from the graft donor.

This clonotype was counted many times. The rearrangement uses TRBV5-1 and TRBJ2-3; 9 bases map to TRBD2. The germline CDR1 and CDR2 sequences are SGHRS and YFSETQ. The CDR3 consists of 15 residues. After removal of 4 bases from V and 4 bases from J, the junction contained 7 bases not matched to a gene. The CDR3 protein is CASSGLAGFADTQYF. CDR3 DNA sequence: TGCGCCAGCAGCGGGCTAGCGGGGTTCGCAGATACGCAGTATTTT.

This clonotype occurred many times. This chain uses TRBV9 with TRBJ1-2; possible D gene TRBD1, 5 bases. This CDR3 spans 15 amino acids. The V gene's germline CDR1 is SGDLS and CDR2 YYNGEE. Deletions cut 3 bases from V and 6 bases from J, with 18 bases between. In nucleotides, the CDR3 is TGTGCCAGCAGCGCCCGTTTGCAGGGAAGCGATGGCTACACCTTC. It yields the protein CASSARLQGSDGYTF.

This chain links TRBV30 with TRBJ2-1, with D hard to call. Per germline, CDR1 GTSNPN and CDR2 SVGIG (reference sequence). The CDR3 runs 15 residues. Trimming pared 2 bases from V and 3 bases from J, leaving 14 bases between. The CDR3 DNA is TGTGCCTGGAGTCATGGTGTAGGTGGCTACAATGAGCAGTTCTTC. Translating it yields CAWSHGVGGYNEQFF.

This clonotype was detected many times. The chain has TRBV27 and TRBJ2-7, with 7 nucleotides matching TRBD1. There are 18 residues in the CDR3. V lost 2 bases, J lost 5 bases, and 18 bases stayed unmatched. Germline lookup yields CDR1 MNHEY and CDR2 SMNVEV (reference sequence). The CDR3 DNA follows: TGTGCCAGCAGTTTAATTAGGGGGATACAGACAGGGAGCAACGAGCAGTACTTC. Encoded protein: CASSLIRGIQTGSNEQYF.

This clonotype was seen at least ten times. The chain carries TRBV28 and TRBJ2-1; maybe TRBD2 (5 bases). Germline loops: CDR1 MDHEN, CDR2 SYDVKM. The CDR3 is 14 amino acids. The V gene lost 5 bases and the J gene lost 4 bases, with 12 bases spanning the gap. The CDR3 is CASSASRNYNEQFF. The CDR3 coding sequence is TGTGCCAGCAGTGCTAGCAGAAATTACAATGAGCAGTTCTTC.

V is TRBV5-4 and J is TRBJ2-2; a weak D match, TRBD1 (5 bases). This CDR3 is built from 15 residues. The ends were cut back, 1 base at V and 6 bases at J, with 13 bases in the middle. The germline gives CDR1 SGHNT, CDR2 YYREEE (reference sequence). CDR3 amino acids: CASSLRQGRSGELFF. For the CDR3, the DNA is TGTGCCAGCAGCTTGAGGCAGGGAAGATCCGGGGAGCTGTTTTTT.

This clonotype was counted many times. V usage is TRBV7-6 and J usage is TRBJ2-7; 11 positions match TRBD2. Germline CDR1 reads SGHVS; CDR2 reads FNYEAQ. The CDR3 runs to 18 residues. The trim removed 4 bases at V and 4 bases at J, leaving 15 bases unmatched. The CDR3 bases are TGTGCCAGCAGCTATGACAGGGCGTCTAGCGGGGGGATGTACGAGCAGTACTTC. It encodes CASSYDRASSGGMYEQYF.

This clonotype showed up just a few times. The chain has TRBV7-8 and TRBJ2-7, with D possibly TRBD1 on 5 matching bases. Deletions cut 1 base from V and 0 bases from J, with 10 bases between. Germline V CDR1 and CDR2: SGHVS, FQNEAQ. The CDR3 extends over 15 amino acids. The CDR3 coding sequence is TGTGCCAGCAGCTTAGTGCAGGGCCTCTCCTACGAGCAGTACTTC. Its protein product is CASSLVQGLSYEQYF.

As to this clonotype: This may be a read error: a much more frequent sequence differs by one nucleotide. This chain connects TRBV28 to TRBJ2-7, with D perhaps being TRBD1 or TRBD2 (5 bases each). Germline V lookup: CDR1 MDHEN, CDR2 SYDVKM. CDR3 length equals 14 residues. The CDR3 DNA follows: TGTGCCAGTAGGGAGACAGATTGGGCGTACGACCAGTACTTC. Translated: CASRETDWAYDQYF.

This chain connects TRBV18 to TRBJ1-1, with TRBD1 matching over 7 bases. Germline CDR1 KGHSH, CDR2 LQKENI. V dropped 4 bases and J dropped 6; count of bases not matched to a gene: 5. The CDR3 spans 13 residues. The CDR3 sequence is CASSLNRGSEAFF. The CDR3 DNA follows: TGTGCCAGCTCACTGAACAGGGGCTCTGAAGCTTTCTTT.

At least ten counts were recorded for this clonotype. The V gene is TRBV27, the J gene TRBJ1-2; perhaps TRBD1 as D (5 bases). The CDR3 is 15 residues long. CDR1 is MNHEY, CDR2 SMNVEV, per germline (reference sequence). The germline V and J ends were trimmed by 4 bases and 2 bases, with 14 bases remaining between them. In DNA form, the CDR3 reads TGTGCCAGCAGTTCCCTAGAGGGGTTGAACTATGGCTACACCTTC. Its translation: CASSSLEGLNYGYTF.

This clonotype was recorded at least ten times. The chain couples TRBV11-1 to TRBJ2-6, with TRBD1 matching 7 bases. The CDR3 runs 18 residues. Trimming took 0 bases from V and 0 from J; bases not matched to a gene: 5. Germline assignment: CDR1 SGHAT and CDR2 FQDESV (reference sequence). CDR3 region: CASSLATGLSSGANVLTF. The CDR3 DNA follows: TGTGCCAGCAGCTTAGCGACAGGGTTAAGCTCTGGGGCCAACGTCCTGACTTTC.